Listed below are T cell receptor beta chains from one sample, sequenced in a study of T-cell reconstitution after alpha-beta-depleted transplantation in children. TCRdb itself ran the PCR reads through MiXCR, one entry per CDR3 protein. Of 45,000 to 50,000 distinct CDR3 sequences in the sample, around 56% are singletons; the top ten hold around two fifths. The sequences come from peripheral blood, collected before TCRalphabeta/CD19-depleted stem cell transplant. The origin of the receptors is a boy under three years old with SCID, due to receive a stem cell transplant. CDR3s include the opening cysteine and the closing phenylalanine or tryptophan. The D gene is left open where the match is weak. Expanded clones are given a class, and other clones once, few, many or no size at all.

D gene	clone size	V gene	J gene	CDR3 DNA	CDR3 protein
TRBD1	-	TRBV20-1	TRBJ1-4	TGCAGTGCTAAGAGGGGACAGGGGGCCGAAAAACTGTTTTTT	CSAKRGQGAEKLFF
TRBD2	-	TRBV29-1	TRBJ2-1	TGCAGCGTTGTGGACCCGACCGTAGCGGGAAATGAGCAGTTCTTC	CSVVDPTVAGNEQFF
-	-	TRBV27	TRBJ2-2	TGTGCCAGCAGTTCCCGACTAGGCGCGAACACCGGGGAGCTGTTTTTT	CASSSRLGANTGELFF
TRBD2	-	TRBV6-1	TRBJ2-3	TGTGCCAGCAGTAAGCGGGGGGGCGGCACAGATACGCAGTATTTT	CASSKRGGGTDTQYF
-	-	TRBV7-2	TRBJ1-3	TGTGCCAGCAGCCCCATGGTGGGGCCTGGAAACACCATATATTTT	CASSPMVGPGNTIYF
TRBD2	many	TRBV20-1	TRBJ2-5	TGCAGTGCCTCCGGACTAGCGGGGGAGACCCAGTACTTC	CSASGLAGETQYF
TRBD2	-	TRBV7-2	TRBJ2-3	TGTGCCAGCAGCACTATAGCGGGGCCCACAGATACGCAGTATTTT	CASSTIAGPTDTQYF
-	-	TRBV7-9	TRBJ2-2	TGTGCCAGCAGCTTACCTAGTGTCTCCGGGGAGCTGTTTTTT	CASSLPSVSGELFF
TRBD1	-	TRBV6-1	TRBJ2-3	TGTGCCAGCACCCAAACAGGGGCAGATACGCAGTATTTT	CASTQTGADTQYF
TRBD2	-	TRBV12-3/TRBV12-4	TRBJ2-3	TGTGCCAGCACTTTAGCGGGGACTAGCACAGATACGCAGTATTTT	CASTLAGTSTDTQYF
-	-	TRBV6-1	TRBJ2-7	TGTGCCAGCAGACAGAGTCCCCTCTCCTACGAGCAGTACTTC	CASRQSPLSYEQYF
-	-	TRBV29-1	TRBJ2-7	TGCAGCGTTGAAGTTCCGGGGAACTCCTACGAGCAGTACTTC	CSVEVPGNSYEQYF
-	-	TRBV12-3/TRBV12-4	TRBJ2-7	TGTGCCAGCAGTTTAGGACAGGCGAGTTCCTACGAGCAGTACTTC	CASSLGQASSYEQYF
TRBD1	-	TRBV7-6	TRBJ2-7	TGTGCCAGCAGCTTGGAAGGACAGGGCTACGAGCAGTACTTC	CASSLEGQGYEQYF
-	few	TRBV20-1	TRBJ2-7	TGCAGTGCTAGGAAGGACTACGAGCAGTACTTC	CSARKDYEQYF
-	once	TRBV5-1	TRBJ2-1	TGCGCCAGCAGCATCACAGGGGAGGGCTACAATGAGCAGTTCTTC	CASSITGEGYNEQFF
-	-	TRBV7-6	TRBJ2-7	TGTGCCAGCAGCTACAGGGCTGAAGAGCAGTACTTC	CASSYRAEEQYF
TRBD2	many	TRBV6-2/TRBV6-3	TRBJ2-7	TGTGCCAGCGGCCGGGGGGGCCCCTACGAGCAGTACTTC	CASGRGGPYEQYF
TRBD2	-	TRBV20-1	TRBJ2-7	TGCAGTGCGCCCCCTACTAGCGGGGGGTTCTCCTCCTACGAGCAGTACTTC	CSAPPTSGGFSSYEQYF
-	-	TRBV20-1	TRBJ1-1	TGCAGTGCTAGAGATCCTGCAGGGTTGTCGACGGGGGCTTTCTTT	CSARDPAGLSTGAFF
-	-	TRBV5-1	TRBJ2-1	TGCGCCAGCAGCTTCGGCTCAGGGACGGATGAGCAGTTCTTC	CASSFGSGTDEQFF
TRBD1	once	TRBV5-1	TRBJ1-4	TGCGCCAGCAGCCCCGGACAGGGATATGAAAAACTGTTTTTT	CASSPGQGYEKLFF
-	few	TRBV6-2/TRBV6-3	TRBJ1-2	TGTGCCAGCAGCCTACCTTTCAGCGATACTGTCTATGGCTACACCTTC	CASSLPFSDTVYGYTF
-	-	TRBV20-1	TRBJ2-5	TGCAGTGCTAGAGATCTGTGGACAGAGCCTAAAGAGACCCAGTACTTC	CSARDLWTEPKETQYF
-	-	TRBV7-9	TRBJ2-3	TGTGCCAGCAGCCCCCTGTCCGATACGCAGTATTTT	CASSPLSDTQYF
TRBD1	-	TRBV5-1	TRBJ2-2	TGCGCCAGCAGGCCGACAGGGGGGAACACCGGGGAGCTGTTTTTT	CASRPTGGNTGELFF
-	-	TRBV20-1	TRBJ2-5	TGCAGTGCCAGGGGGGGGCGGGAGACCCAGTACTTC	CSARGGRETQYF
-	-	TRBV5-5	TRBJ1-3	TGTGCCAGCAGCTCCGGTCCTGAGCAAGGGACCATATATTTT	CASSSGPEQGTIYF
-	-	TRBV5-1	TRBJ2-1	TGCGCCAGCAGCTTGGGGCAGGGCTACTACAATGAGCAGTTCTTC	CASSLGQGYYNEQFF
TRBD1	-	TRBV3-1	TRBJ2-1	TGTGCCAGCAGCGGCCGGGACAGCCAGACGCCTTACAATGAGCAGTTCTTC	CASSGRDSQTPYNEQFF
-	few	TRBV5-4	TRBJ2-7	TGTGCCAGCAGCTCTGGCGTTGAGCAGTACTTC	CASSSGVEQYF
-	few	TRBV6-1	TRBJ2-7	TGTGCCAGCAGTGGACACAGGGCGAGTACCTACGAGCAGTACTTC	CASSGHRASTYEQYF
TRBD1	medium-sized	TRBV7-6	TRBJ2-1	TGTGCCAGCAGTCGGAGCTCCGCCGGGACAGGGTATTCCAATGAGCAGTTCTTC	CASSRSSAGTGYSNEQFF
TRBD1	-	TRBV6-5	TRBJ1-2	TGTGCCAGCAGTTTGGGACAGACTTTAAACTATGGCTACACCTTC	CASSLGQTLNYGYTF
-	few	TRBV18	TRBJ2-1	TGTGCCAGCTCATTGAGCGGCCACTTATACAATGAGCAGTTCTTC	CASSLSGHLYNEQFF
TRBD1	-	TRBV20-1	TRBJ1-4	TGCAGTGCTTCCGGACAGGGGGGTACTAATGAAAAACTGTTTTTT	CSASGQGGTNEKLFF
-	large	TRBV12-3/TRBV12-4	TRBJ1-1	TGTGCCAGCAGTCCGGACAGCACTGAAGCTTTCTTT	CASSPDSTEAFF
-	-	TRBV20-1	TRBJ1-5	TGCAGTGCTGGGGAGGCACAGCCCCAGCATTTT	CSAGEAQPQHF
-	few	TRBV5-1	TRBJ1-4	TGCGCCAGCAGCTTGGGACAGCCCACCGAAAAACTGTTTTTT	CASSLGQPTEKLFF
-	-	TRBV9	TRBJ2-7	TGTGCCAGCAGCGTAGGCCCATGGCAGGACGAGCAGTACTTC	CASSVGPWQDEQYF
TRBD1	-	TRBV10-1	TRBJ1-1	TGCGCCAGCAGTGAGCTAAGACAGGGGTGGGTGAACACTGAAGCTTTCTTT	CASSELRQGWVNTEAFF
-	-	TRBV20-1	TRBJ2-1	TGCAGTGCTAGAGATCCCGGGGGACGGGGAGATTACAATGAGCAGTTCTTC	CSARDPGGRGDYNEQFF
-	few	TRBV20-1	TRBJ2-7	TGCAGTGCTAGCCCTAACTTCTTCTCCTACGAGCAGTACTTC	CSASPNFFSYEQYF
-	-	TRBV5-5	TRBJ1-3	TGTGCCAGCAGGGGCCTCCCTAGCTCTGGAAACACCATATATTTT	CASRGLPSSGNTIYF
-	-	TRBV6-5	TRBJ1-1	TGTGCCAGCAGCTATACAAAGAACACTGAAGCTTTCTTT	CASSYTKNTEAFF
-	few	TRBV7-2	TRBJ1-5	TGTGCCAGCAGCTTAGAAGTGGGGCAGCCCCAGCATTTT	CASSLEVGQPQHF
TRBD2	-	TRBV6-1	TRBJ2-1	TGTGCCAGCAGCCCCGTGGAGCGGGGGAATGAGCAGTTCTTC	CASSPVERGNEQFF
TRBD1	once	TRBV27	TRBJ2-7	TGTGCCAGTAAAAGGACAGGGGCCTACGAGCAGTACTTC	CASKRTGAYEQYF